A single sample gave rise to the 3 T cell receptor beta chains below, sequenced in a study of identical twins. TCRdb independently ran MiXCR on the 5' RACE reads; one entry per CDR3 protein. The profile covers 1.5 million or so distinct CDR3 sequences, with 25% to 35% appearing a single time and about 0.25% taken by the ten largest. Sequencing input: cord blood. Every receptor here comes from a newborn girl in good health.

J is TRBJ2-5 and V is TRBV7-6; 9 bases map to TRBD2. V lost 3 bases and J lost 8; bases outside the gene matches: 10. Germline values: CDR1 SGHVS, CDR2 FNYEAQ. The length of the CDR3 is 15 residues. The chain's CDR3 is CASSLSTSGSGTQYF. The CDR3 nucleotides read TGTGCCAGCAGCTTGTCGACTAGCGGATCGGGTACCCAGTACTTC.

The gene calls are TRBV9 and TRBJ2-3; D gene ambiguous. The CDR3 extends over 15 amino acids. Germline loops: CDR1 SGDLS, CDR2 YYNGEE. V was clipped by 0 bases and J by 4 bases, with 12 bases between them. CDR3 DNA: TGTGCCAGCAGCGTAGGAGCAAGGCGTCCAGATACGCAGTATTTT. It codes for CASSVGARRPDTQYF.

This clonotype has more than one count but fewer than ten. The chain recombines TRBV29-1 with TRBJ2-7, with D tentatively TRBD1 (6 bases). Germline V gene lookup returns CDR1 SQVTM and CDR2 ANQGSEA. This CDR3 has 13 amino acids. V lost 4 bases and J 4 bases, leaving 14 bases between the germline ends. The CDR3 nucleotides are TGCAGCGTTGGAGCCCCAGGGGATTACGAGCAGTACTTC. Translating gives CSVGAPGDYEQYF.